The present T cell receptor beta chain was sequenced within a study of CD8+CD57+ T cells in acquired aplastic anemia. Whole-study context: An average of roughly 3 ug of DNA was obtained from sorted CD4+ and CD8+ cells.

Genomic DNA, serving as template, underwent TCR beta VDJ and CDR3 profiling. TCRdb redid the calling of the reads with MiXCR, one entry per CDR3 protein. The sample holds more than 150,000 distinct CDR3 sequences, 45% to 60% seen once. Trimming shortened V by 2 bases and J by 0 bases, and 11 bases separated the two germline ends. CDR3 length: 15 residues. Germline V gives CDR1 SGHRS, CDR2 YFSETQ. Selection for sequencing was limited to patients who had shown CD8+CD57+ cell expansion by flow cytometry. Severe acquired aplastic anemia was the diagnosis recorded for all patients. None of the patients had been given any therapy when their blood was sampled. This clonotype was detected ten times or more. Its specificity is unknown. General study results and limits: Between the patient and control groups, CD8+ Simpson's diversity did not differ significantly.

V usage is TRBV5-1 and J usage is TRBJ2-5, with D hard to call. This clonotype was sampled from a human donor with aplastic anemia. Sequences were obtained from sorted CD4+, CD8+, or CD8+CD57+ T cells (not recorded which) from PBMCs. The CDR3 is CASSLGFFNQETQYF. The DNA of the CDR3 is TGCGCCAGCAGCTTAGGCTTCTTCAACCAAGAGACCCAGTACTTC.